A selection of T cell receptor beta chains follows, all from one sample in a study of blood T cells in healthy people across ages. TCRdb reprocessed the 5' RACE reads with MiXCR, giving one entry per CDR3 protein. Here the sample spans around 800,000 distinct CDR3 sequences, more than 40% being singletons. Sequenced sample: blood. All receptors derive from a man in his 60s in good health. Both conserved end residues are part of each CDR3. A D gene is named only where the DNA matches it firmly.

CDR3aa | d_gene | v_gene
CASSFLGVSKNIQYF | . | TRBV6-2/TRBV6-3
CASSLTSNTGELFF | . | TRBV13
CASSPTGRNQPQHF | . | TRBV2
CASSFSGTGLNNEQFF | TRBD1 | TRBV7-2
CASRGRPDYEQYF | . | TRBV12-3/TRBV12-4
CASIFSTVEQYF | . | TRBV7-2
CAGSPRTGGNEQFF | TRBD1 | TRBV11-3
CASSRPHRDRGTDTQYF | TRBD1 | TRBV4-1
CASSLKAGGQNTGELFF | TRBD2 | TRBV7-3
CASSRRTGSSTDTQYF | TRBD1 | TRBV7-3
CASSRGQVDQPQHF | TRBD1 | TRBV12-3/TRBV12-4
CSVLRGQSEAFF | . | TRBV29-1
CVIGQGLTADTQYF | TRBD1 | TRBV6-1
CASSRGRYYEQYF | TRBD1 | TRBV19
CASTASGNRRETQYF | . | TRBV27
CASSFQGALPNTEAFF | TRBD1 | TRBV7-8
CATSRGPEKLFF | . | TRBV15
CASTRGPTSGNTIYF | TRBD1 | TRBV6-2/TRBV6-3
CASSEAGGGVEQYF | . | TRBV2
CSVKLTGEQYF | . | TRBV20-1
CAWSVSTAGGQDTQYF | TRBD2 | TRBV30
CASSSGQSNIQYF | . | TRBV5-1
CASGEVSRDTGELFF | . | TRBV25-1
CSVEDPGQPPTNYGYTF | TRBD1 | TRBV29-1
CASSGDSGGYYEQYF | . | TRBV9
CASSGDWLVDNEQFF | . | TRBV5-1
CASSVGYRAPEQYF | . | TRBV9
CATSDLHRGGESETQYF | TRBD2 | TRBV24-1
CASSREGTGPLDTQYF | TRBD1 | TRBV12-3/TRBV12-4
CASSVAGRPSDYGYTF | . | TRBV9
CASSPRGSGGSDTQYF | TRBD2 | TRBV6-6
CSVPGTSGGQYEQYF | TRBD2 | TRBV29-1
CASSFAGEGTDTQYF | . | TRBV5-1
CATSDAGTGNYEQYF | TRBD1 | TRBV24-1
CASTNLPGLAKDTQYF | TRBD2 | TRBV6-2/TRBV6-3
CASRPERGIYNEQFF | TRBD2 | TRBV7-8
CASSVSENTEAFF | . | TRBV7-6
CASSQGLAGVETQYF | TRBD2 | TRBV4-2
CASSPSTKGGYTF | . | TRBV7-9
CASSRQREGSYEQYF | TRBD2 | TRBV4-1
CASRYKGVGPLGGYTF | . | TRBV7-2
CSASVGDIQYF | . | TRBV20-1
CATSDSSGVSYEQYF | TRBD2 | TRBV24-1